This entry describes one T cell receptor beta chain. This clonotype has ten or more counts. Its antigen is unknown. Nothing much larger sits one base from this clone, and base qualities are not available. The data originate from a study of T-cell memory formation after mild COVID-19 (dated by TCRdb to the early 2020s). About the investigation overall: TCR sequence clusters from the two donors were largely donor specific. Longitudinal TCRalpha and TCRbeta repertoire sequencing tracked T-cell clones expanding and contracting after mild COVID-19 in a couple of donors. The cohort was made up of two young adult volunteers, one female and one male, who were previously healthy.

The paper as a whole reports these results and caveats: Contracting CD4+ clones were found mainly in CM and EM memory subsets, while CD8+ clones were enriched in EMRA. Some responding clones were found in pre-infection memory, which suggests that pre-existing cross-reactive memory T cells took part in the SARS-CoV-2 response. Whether the second-wave clones peaking on day 37 were SARS-CoV-2 specific was not confirmed. Only a couple of mild cases were covered by the study, and larger cohorts that include severe cases with pre-infection samples were considered necessary. Clones contracting from day 15 to 85 had balanced CD4/CD8 phenotypes, while a second wave expanding from day 15 to 37 was biased towards CD4+.

Ficoll-Paque density gradient centrifugation was used to isolate PBMCs. Reads for this sample came from an Illumina NovaSeq 6000. TCRalpha and TCRbeta cDNA libraries were constructed by 5'RACE with constant-segment primers, with sample barcodes and unique molecular identifiers being introduced. RNA was extracted from every sample with Trizol reagent. Amplification of the libraries took two PCR steps, and the second step added a second sample barcode plus Illumina TruSeq adapters. Sequencing of libraries was performed on an Illumina NovaSeq with 2 x 150 bp paired-end reads. On the authors' methods: Reads were demultiplexed and collapsed into UMI-guided consensus sequences with migec v1.2.7. Using mixcr v2.1.11, the UMI consensuses were aligned to TRA and TRB V and J templates and assembled into clonotypes. Clonotypes were classified as expanded or contracted when called significant by both edgeR and NoisET, with noise models trained on biological replicates. For edgeR calls, the thresholds were a false discovery rate-adjusted p below 0.01 and a log2 fold-change of 1. As an exploratory analysis of dynamics, max-normalized trajectories of the 1000 most abundant clonotypes were examined by PCA with hierarchical clustering. Separately sequenced CD4+ and CD8+ repertoires were used to assign a CD4 or CD8 phenotype to each responding clone. TCRdb reprocessed the public reads (quality trimming at Q25 with fastp, clone calling with MiXCR) and kept in-frame beta chains. Merged by CDR3 protein, the rows form single entries marked with the most common genes and DNA. The V and J calls were not made by the authors but by TCRdb's processing. Across this sample there are around 200,000 distinct CDR3 sequences, with roughly a tenth seen only once. The ten largest account for 2.5% to 3.5% of the sample.

From cysteine to phenylalanine, the CDR3 is 17 amino acids long. Solely the CDR3 DNA is kept, with 51 bases framed from the first base. The junction carries 15 bases between V and J, which are trimmed by 0 bases and 0 bases respectively. Taken from the germline V gene, the CDR1 and CDR2 loops are SQVTM and ANQGSEA. The receptor's source is a man in his late teens or twenties who had mild COVID-19 (a few samples of this study predate the infection). The sample titles of this study are shuffled in the database, so cell type and time point are left out; the donor was told from shared clones. Source material: PBMCs or a T cell subset sorted from them (not recorded which). The V gene is TRBV29-1 and the J gene is TRBJ2-1, with the D call perhaps TRBD1 or TRBD2, as 6 bases match in each case. The CDR3: CSVEDLGGSSSYNEQFF. The DNA sequence is as follows: TGCAGCGTTGAAGATCTGGGGGGCTCCAGCTCCTACAATGAGCAGTTCTTC.